The next 17 T cell receptor beta chains were all read from a single sample in a study of blood T cell repertoires in COVID-19. Some clones are missing from TCRdb's copy, which holds only in-frame ones; the method was immunoSEQ multiplex PCR. The data contain 95,000 to 150,000 clones, 80% to 85% of them singletons. Material for sequencing was peripheral blood. The receptors were gathered from a woman aged 45-59 years with acute or convalescent COVID-19.

The chain is built from TRBV2 and TRBJ2-5, with a weak D call TRBD2 (6 bases). The CDR3 runs 15 residues. The germline CDR1 and CDR2 sequences are SNHLY and FYNNEI. V lost 3 bases and J lost 5, with 16 bases in between. CDR3 DNA: TGTGCCAGCAGTGACGGGGGAGAGGGGTGGGAGACCCAGTACTTC. It yields the protein CASSDGGEGWETQYF.

The chain has TRBV19 and TRBJ2-5; tentatively, D is TRBD2 (7 bases). Germline V gives CDR1 LNHDA, CDR2 SQIVND (reference sequence). The CDR3 runs 13 residues. V dropped 4 bases and J dropped 5 bases, with 11 bases sitting between them. This chain's CDR3 is CASSNGGLETQYF. The CDR3 nucleotides are TGTGCCAGTAGTAACGGGGGGCTGGAGACCCAGTACTTC.

The chain links TRBV5-6 to TRBJ1-2, with D perhaps matching TRBD1 (5 bases). The V gene's germline CDR1 is SGHDT and CDR2 YYEEEE. The CDR3 is 16 residues long. V was trimmed by 0 bases and J by 4 bases, leaving 16 bases between them. The CDR3 DNA sequence: TGTGCCAGCAGCTTGGCCTGGCAGCTAGGGGCCTATGGCTACACCTTC. Translating gives CASSLAWQLGAYGYTF.

The V gene is TRBV2, the J gene TRBJ2-5; 14 bases map to TRBD2. The germline V gene encodes CDR1 SNHLY and CDR2 FYNNEI. The CDR3 length is 19 residues. V shed 6 bases and J 1 base; nucleotides not matched to a gene: 13. The CDR3 coding sequence is TGTGCCAGCAGGAGATTTGGGACTAGCGGGGGAGGATTCCAAGAGACCCAGTACTTC. It yields the protein CASRRFGTSGGGFQETQYF.

The chain links TRBV6-5 to TRBJ1-4; D perhaps matches TRBD1 (5 bases). Germline CDR1 and CDR2: MNHEY and SVGAGI. The CDR3 totals 15 residues. Trimming removed 5 bases at V and 7 bases at J, with 17 bases between. The CDR3 reads CASSRREGRSEKLFF. DNA for the CDR3: TGTGCCAGCAGTCGCAGGGAGGGGCGATCTGAAAAACTGTTTTTT.

The chain links TRBV11-2 to TRBJ2-2; TRBD1 aligns across 7 bases. V lost 1 base, J lost 6 bases, and 2 bases stayed unmatched. CDR1 SGHAT and CDR2 FQNNGV come from the germline V gene. This CDR3 has 14 residues. The CDR3 loop is CASSLGQGSGELFF. The CDR3 DNA reads as TGTGCCAGCAGCTTAGGACAGGGCTCCGGGGAGCTGTTTTTT.

The rearrangement uses TRBV27 and TRBJ2-3; D gene ambiguous. Trimming took 2 bases from V and 0 from J, leaving 9 bases between them. The CDR3 consists of 15 residues. Germline V CDR1 and CDR2: MNHEY, SMNVEV (reference sequence). The CDR3 here is CASSLRPRSTDTQYF. The CDR3 bases are TGTGCCAGCAGTTTACGTCCTCGGAGCACAGATACGCAGTATTTT.

The V gene is TRBV28, the J gene TRBJ2-7; D is possibly TRBD1 (6 bases). In germline, CDR1 is MDHEN, CDR2 SYDVKM. V was clipped by 3 bases and J by 0 bases, with 18 bases between them. The CDR3 is made up of 17 amino acids. The CDR3 bases are TGTGCCAGCAGTTTCCCATTATCTGGGACATCCTCCTACGAGCAGTACTTC. It is translated as CASSFPLSGTSSYEQYF.

Here the CDR3 DNA reads TGTGCCAGCAGTCCAGGGGATCGGGAGCAGTACTTC. It is translated as CASSPGDREQYF. This chain joins TRBV6-1 and TRBJ2-7; weak D call: TRBD1 (6 bases). The CDR3 totals 12 residues. Per germline, CDR1 MNHNS and CDR2 SASEGT. With 5 bases removed from V and 7 bases from J, the gap between germline ends came to 12 bases.

This clone was seen a single time. J is TRBJ1-5 and V is TRBV18, with 10 bases that match TRBD1. This CDR3 is built from 15 residues. Trimming at V came to 4 bases and at J to 3 bases, leaving 3 bases not matched to a gene. CDR1 and CDR2 (germline): KGHSH, LQKENI. The CDR3 DNA sequence: TGTGCCAGCTCACGGGGACAGGGGACCAATCAGCCCCAGCATTTT. Encoded protein: CASSRGQGTNQPQHF. Combining the CDR3 with reference TRBV18 and TRBJ1-5 gives the whole variable domain NAGVMQNPRHLVRRRGQEARLRCSPMKGHSHVYWYRQLPEEGLKFMVYLQKENIIDESGMPKERFSAEFPKEGPSILRIQQVVRGDSAAYFCASSRGQGTNQPQHFGDGTRLSIL.

V is TRBV7-9 and J is TRBJ2-1; 11 positions agree with TRBD2. The CDR3 has 19 amino acids. In germline, CDR1 is SEHNR, CDR2 FQNEAQ (reference sequence). The trim removed 1 base at V and 9 bases at J, leaving 17 bases unmatched. CDR3 residues: CASSLVGWSLAGGIGEQFF. The DNA for the CDR3 is TGTGCCAGCAGCTTAGTCGGTTGGAGCCTAGCGGGAGGAATAGGTGAGCAGTTCTTC. The full variable domain, in which reference TRBV7-9 and TRBJ2-1 provide the parts outside the CDR3, is DTGVSQNPRHKITKRGQNVTFRCDPISEHNRLYWYRQTLGQGPEFLTYFQNEAQLEKSRLLSDRFSAERPKGSFSTLEIQRTEQGDSAMYLCASSLVGWSLAGGIGEQFFGPGTRLTVL.

The rearrangement links TRBV7-9 to TRBJ2-1; 16 positions agree with TRBD2. The germline gives CDR1 SEHNR, CDR2 FQNEAQ (reference sequence). The CDR3 spans 16 residues. The V and J ends lost 5 bases and 8 bases, in that order; junction bases with no gene match: 6. The DNA of the CDR3 is TGTGCCAGCAGCCCCGGGACTAGCGGGGGGGCCTATGAGCAGTTCTTC. Its protein product is CASSPGTSGGAYEQFF. Using reference TRBV7-9 and TRBJ2-1 for the parts outside the CDR3, the full variable domain is DTGVSQNPRHKITKRGQNVTFRCDPISEHNRLYWYRQTLGQGPEFLTYFQNEAQLEKSRLLSDRFSAERPKGSFSTLEIQRTEQGDSAMYLCASSPGTSGGAYEQFFGPGTRLTVL.

The chain employs TRBV7-3 and TRBJ2-3, with D possibly TRBD2 on 5 matching bases. The V gene's germline CDR1 is SGHTA and CDR2 FQGTGA. The CDR3 extends over 13 amino acids. With 5 bases removed from V and 4 bases from J, the gap between germline ends came to 10 bases. The CDR3 region is CASSSTSSDTQYF. CDR3 nucleotide sequence: TGTGCCAGCAGCAGCACTAGTTCAGATACGCAGTATTTT.

This clone turned up a few times. The chain joins TRBV5-1 to TRBJ1-2; 8 bases map to TRBD1. The CDR3 consists of 15 residues. CDR1 is SGHRS and CDR2 is YFSETQ in the germline V gene. V gave up 4 bases and J gave up 1 base; unmatched junction bases: 6. As DNA, the CDR3 is TGCGCCAGCAGCGGGGGACAGGTCGGTAACTATGGCTACACCTTC. This translates into CASSGGQVGNYGYTF. Full variable domain (outside the CDR3, taken from reference TRBV5-1 and TRBJ1-2): KAGVTQTPRYLIKTRGQQVTLSCSPISGHRSVSWYQQTPGQGLQFLFEYFSETQRNKGNFPGRFSGRQFSNSRSEMNVSTLELGDSALYLCASSGGQVGNYGYTFGSGTRLTVV.

This clone occurred a few times. V is TRBV4-1 and J is TRBJ1-1; D gene ambiguous. The CDR3 is made up of 15 amino acids. CDR1 MGHRA and CDR2 YSYEKL come from the germline V gene. Trimming shortened V by 1 base and J by 5 bases, and 14 bases separated the two germline ends. CDR3 nucleotide sequence: TGCGCCAGCAGCCAAGCCCAATTGGGAGGAACTGAAGCTTTCTTT. Protein: CASSQAQLGGTEAFF.

This clone was counted between two and nine times. This chain joins TRBV19 and TRBJ1-2, with 7 bases lining up with TRBD1. Per the germline V gene, CDR1 is LNHDA and CDR2 is SQIVND (reference sequence). This CDR3 is 15 amino acids long. The ends lost 6 bases at V and 4 bases at J; junction bases unmatched: 11. The CDR3 here is CASSTSGTVAYGYTF. CDR3 sequence (DNA): TGTGCCAGTAGCACTTCCGGGACAGTTGCCTATGGCTACACCTTC.

The chain uses TRBV18 and TRBJ1-5; TRBD1 might be the D (6 bases). The CDR3 runs to 14 residues. CDR1 and CDR2 from the germline V gene are KGHSH and LQKENI. Trimming took 3 bases from V and 4 from J, leaving 10 bases between them. The DNA of the CDR3 is TGTGCCAGCTCACCTGGGGGCATGAATCAGCCCCAGCATTTT. It is translated as CASSPGGMNQPQHF.